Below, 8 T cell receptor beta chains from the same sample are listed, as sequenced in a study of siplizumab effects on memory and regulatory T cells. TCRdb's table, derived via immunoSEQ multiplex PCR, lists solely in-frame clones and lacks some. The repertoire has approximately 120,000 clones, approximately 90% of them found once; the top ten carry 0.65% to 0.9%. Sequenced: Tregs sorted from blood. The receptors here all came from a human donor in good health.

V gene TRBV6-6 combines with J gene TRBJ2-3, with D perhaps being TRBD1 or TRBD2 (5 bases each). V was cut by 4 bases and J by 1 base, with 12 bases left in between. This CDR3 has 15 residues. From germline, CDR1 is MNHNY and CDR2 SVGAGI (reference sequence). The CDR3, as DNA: TGTGCCAGCAGTTTACGTCTGGGGGGCACAGATACGCAGTATTTT. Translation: CASSLRLGGTDTQYF.

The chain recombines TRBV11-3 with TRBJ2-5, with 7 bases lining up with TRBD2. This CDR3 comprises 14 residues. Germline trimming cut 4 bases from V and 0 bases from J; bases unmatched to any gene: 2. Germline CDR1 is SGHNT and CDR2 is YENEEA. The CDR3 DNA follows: TGTGCCAGCAGCTCAACTAGCGACCAAGAGACCCAGTACTTC. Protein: CASSSTSDQETQYF.

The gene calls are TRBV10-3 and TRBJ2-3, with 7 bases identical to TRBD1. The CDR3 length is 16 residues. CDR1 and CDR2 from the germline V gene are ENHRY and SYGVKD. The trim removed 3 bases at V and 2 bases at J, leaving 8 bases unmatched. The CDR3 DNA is TGTGCCATCAGTGACCCCGACAGGGCCTACACAGATACGCAGTATTTT. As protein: CAISDPDRAYTDTQYF.

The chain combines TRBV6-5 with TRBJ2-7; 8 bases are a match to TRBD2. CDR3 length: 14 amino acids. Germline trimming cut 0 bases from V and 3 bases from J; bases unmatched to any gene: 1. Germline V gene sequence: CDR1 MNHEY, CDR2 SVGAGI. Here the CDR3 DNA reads TGTGCCAGCAGTTACTCAGGGACTAGCTACGAGCAGTACTTC. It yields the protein CASSYSGTSYEQYF.

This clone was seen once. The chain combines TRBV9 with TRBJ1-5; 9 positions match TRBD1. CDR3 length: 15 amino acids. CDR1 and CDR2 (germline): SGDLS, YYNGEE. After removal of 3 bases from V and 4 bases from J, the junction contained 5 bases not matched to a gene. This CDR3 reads CASSATGTGNQPQHF. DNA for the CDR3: TGTGCCAGCAGCGCAACCGGGACAGGGAATCAGCCCCAGCATTTT.

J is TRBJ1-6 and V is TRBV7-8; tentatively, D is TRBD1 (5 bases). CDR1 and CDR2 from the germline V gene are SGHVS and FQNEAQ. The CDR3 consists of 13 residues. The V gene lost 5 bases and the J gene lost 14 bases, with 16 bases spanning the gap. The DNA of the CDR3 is TGTGCCAGCAGCCCGACAGAACCTAGGGCCCTCCACTTT. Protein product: CASSPTEPRALHF.

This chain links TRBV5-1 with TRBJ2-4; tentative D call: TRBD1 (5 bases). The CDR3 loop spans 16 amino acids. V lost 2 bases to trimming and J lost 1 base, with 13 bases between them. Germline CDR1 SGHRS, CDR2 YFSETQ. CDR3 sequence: CASSFRQGMAKNIQYF. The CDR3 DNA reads TGCGCCAGCAGCTTCCGGCAGGGTATGGCCAAAAACATTCAGTACTTC.

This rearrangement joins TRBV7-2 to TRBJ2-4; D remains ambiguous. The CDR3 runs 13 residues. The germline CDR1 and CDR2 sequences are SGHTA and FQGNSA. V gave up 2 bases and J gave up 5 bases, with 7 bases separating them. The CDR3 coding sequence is TGTGCCAGCAGCTTACAACAGCAAAACATTCAGTACTTC. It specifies CASSLQQQNIQYF.